The rows below give T cell receptor beta chains drawn from one sample of a study of CD8+ T cells in alopecia areata. TCRdb's table, derived via immunoSEQ multiplex PCR, lists solely in-frame clones and lacks some. The table records fewer than 110,000 clones, roughly 60% of them present only once. This specimen was CD8+ T cells sorted from blood, taken at week 56, from a patient treated with tofacitinib. Receptor source: a human donor with alopecia areata. Each CDR3 is given with its conserved first and last residue. The order of the fields is clone size, J gene, D gene, V gene, CDR3 DNA, CDR3 protein. D genes are given only for firm matches. Clone size is not always given. Where it is, it says once, few, many or a class for expanded clones.

clone_size: .
j_call: TRBJ2-7
d_call: TRBD1
v_call: TRBV9
cdr3_nt: TGTGCCAGCAGCGGGGGGACAGGGGTCCACGAGCAGTACTTC
cdr3_aa: CASSGGTGVHEQYF

clone_size: .
j_call: TRBJ2-6
d_call: .
v_call: TRBV4-1
cdr3_nt: TGCGCCAGCAGCTCCCAAAGGGGATTCAGCTCTGGGGCCAACGTCCTGACTTTC
cdr3_aa: CASSSQRGFSSGANVLTF

clone_size: .
j_call: TRBJ1-5
d_call: .
v_call: TRBV28
cdr3_nt: TGTGCCAGCAGTTTCGCGGCCGTTAGCAATCAGCCCCAGCATTTT
cdr3_aa: CASSFAAVSNQPQHF

clone_size: .
j_call: TRBJ2-7
d_call: TRBD2
v_call: TRBV6-5
cdr3_nt: TGTGCCAGCTCCTTCGCGGGACTACCCTACGAGCAGTACTTC
cdr3_aa: CASSFAGLPYEQYF

clone_size: few
j_call: TRBJ2-5
d_call: TRBD2
v_call: TRBV13
cdr3_nt: TGTGCCAGCAGTCCGACTAGCTGGGAGACCCAGTACTTC
cdr3_aa: CASSPTSWETQYF

clone_size: .
j_call: TRBJ1-5
d_call: .
v_call: TRBV5-6
cdr3_nt: TGTGCCAGCAGCCGGGGGAGGGAAGGCCTTAGCAATCAGCCCCAGCATTTT
cdr3_aa: CASSRGREGLSNQPQHF

clone_size: .
j_call: TRBJ2-3
d_call: .
v_call: TRBV9
cdr3_nt: TGTGCCAGCAGGGACGGTTACACAGATACGCAGTATTTT
cdr3_aa: CASRDGYTDTQYF

clone_size: .
j_call: TRBJ2-3
d_call: .
v_call: TRBV5-5
cdr3_nt: TGTGCCAGCAGCTTTGTGGGGGCTAGCACAGATACGCAGTATTTT
cdr3_aa: CASSFVGASTDTQYF

clone_size: .
j_call: TRBJ2-3
d_call: TRBD2
v_call: TRBV30
cdr3_nt: TGTGCCTGGAGTGTGGGCGGGGGGGCCGCAGATACGCAGTATTTT
cdr3_aa: CAWSVGGGAADTQYF

clone_size: .
j_call: TRBJ2-3
d_call: .
v_call: TRBV11-2
cdr3_nt: TGTGCCAGCAGCTCAATGCATGACAGTGGCCGAGATACGCAGTATTTT
cdr3_aa: CASSSMHDSGRDTQYF

clone_size: .
j_call: TRBJ2-7
d_call: TRBD1
v_call: TRBV19
cdr3_nt: TGTGCCAGTAGTCCAGGGTGGACAGGCCCCTACGAGCAGTACTTC
cdr3_aa: CASSPGWTGPYEQYF

clone_size: .
j_call: TRBJ1-2
d_call: TRBD1
v_call: TRBV6-1
cdr3_nt: TGTGCCAGCAGTGAAAGGGGGACAGGGCGTTCTTTAGGCTACACCTTC
cdr3_aa: CASSERGTGRSLGYTF

clone_size: .
j_call: TRBJ1-2
d_call: .
v_call: TRBV19
cdr3_nt: TGTGCCAGTAGCATAGGGGCTCGCTACACCTTC
cdr3_aa: CASSIGARYTF

clone_size: once
j_call: TRBJ1-3
d_call: TRBD1
v_call: TRBV9
cdr3_nt: TGTGCCAGCAGCGCCGGGACAGCGAACTCTGGAAACACCATATATTTT
cdr3_aa: CASSAGTANSGNTIYF

clone_size: few
j_call: TRBJ1-6
d_call: .
v_call: TRBV5-6
cdr3_nt: TGTGCCAGCAGCTTCAACACAGATGAGTTTTCACCCCTCCACTTT
cdr3_aa: CASSFNTDEFSPLHF

clone_size: .
j_call: TRBJ1-2
d_call: TRBD1
v_call: TRBV7-9
cdr3_nt: TGTGCCAGCAGCCCACAGGGGGCTCGGGGCTACACCTTC
cdr3_aa: CASSPQGARGYTF

clone_size: few
j_call: TRBJ2-7
d_call: .
v_call: TRBV29-1
cdr3_nt: TGCAGCGTTGAGACGGGGGTGGCCCCCTACGAGCAGTACTTC
cdr3_aa: CSVETGVAPYEQYF

clone_size: .
j_call: TRBJ1-2
d_call: TRBD1
v_call: TRBV7-9
cdr3_nt: TGTGCCAGCAGCCACCCCCCCCAGGGGGCCTATGGCTACACCTTC
cdr3_aa: CASSHPPQGAYGYTF

clone_size: .
j_call: TRBJ1-2
d_call: .
v_call: TRBV7-9
cdr3_nt: TGTGCCAGCAGCTTATCGAGAGACGGAGACTATGGCTACACCTTC
cdr3_aa: CASSLSRDGDYGYTF

clone_size: .
j_call: TRBJ2-5
d_call: .
v_call: TRBV7-9
cdr3_nt: TGTGCCAGCAGCTTAGAAATCGCGGAAGAGACCCAGTACTTC
cdr3_aa: CASSLEIAEETQYF

clone_size: .
j_call: TRBJ1-2
d_call: .
v_call: TRBV7-9
cdr3_nt: TGTGCCAGCAGCTTAGCCGGGAACTATGGCTACACCTTC
cdr3_aa: CASSLAGNYGYTF

clone_size: .
j_call: TRBJ1-3
d_call: .
v_call: TRBV13
cdr3_nt: TGTGCCAGCAGCTTAGGCAGGGTTGGAAACACCATATATTTT
cdr3_aa: CASSLGRVGNTIYF

clone_size: .
j_call: TRBJ1-4
d_call: .
v_call: TRBV7-2
cdr3_nt: TGTGCCAGCAGCCTGACCTTGGGGCAGGGAGGAAGCGATGAAAAACTGTTTTTT
cdr3_aa: CASSLTLGQGGSDEKLFF

clone_size: .
j_call: TRBJ1-2
d_call: .
v_call: TRBV19
cdr3_nt: TGTGCCAGTAGCGACGGAGGAATCTTCTATGGCTACACCTTC
cdr3_aa: CASSDGGIFYGYTF

clone_size: .
j_call: TRBJ1-2
d_call: .
v_call: TRBV7-6
cdr3_nt: TGTGCCAGCAGCTCCGGGCCACCGAGGGGCTACACCTTC
cdr3_aa: CASSSGPPRGYTF

clone_size: .
j_call: TRBJ1-1
d_call: .
v_call: TRBV5-6
cdr3_nt: TGTGCCAGCAGCCCGGGGAGGTGGGGAGTTGAAGCTTTCTTT
cdr3_aa: CASSPGRWGVEAFF

clone_size: many
j_call: TRBJ2-2
d_call: .
v_call: TRBV6-1
cdr3_nt: TGTGCCAGCCCCCGGGGCAGGGGGAACACCGGGGAGCTGTTTTTT
cdr3_aa: CASPRGRGNTGELFF

clone_size: few
j_call: TRBJ2-7
d_call: .
v_call: TRBV7-2
cdr3_nt: TGTGCCAGCAGCTTCGGCGTAAACTCCTACGAGCAGTACTTC
cdr3_aa: CASSFGVNSYEQYF

clone_size: .
j_call: TRBJ1-3
d_call: .
v_call: TRBV19
cdr3_nt: TGTGCCAGTAGTTCCCGGGACGGTAAAAACACCATATATTTT
cdr3_aa: CASSSRDGKNTIYF

clone_size: .
j_call: TRBJ2-5
d_call: .
v_call: TRBV27
cdr3_nt: TGTGCCAGCAGTGAATCCCGGACAGTGCTTTCCCAAGAGACCCAGTACTTC
cdr3_aa: CASSESRTVLSQETQYF

clone_size: few
j_call: TRBJ1-1
d_call: .
v_call: TRBV5-1
cdr3_nt: TGCGCCAGCAGCCAAACAGGCTTTACTGAAGCTTTCTTT
cdr3_aa: CASSQTGFTEAFF

clone_size: .
j_call: TRBJ2-1
d_call: TRBD2
v_call: TRBV5-6
cdr3_nt: TGTGCCAGCAGCTTGCAGCGGGACCCTGCTTTGGAGCAGTTCTTC
cdr3_aa: CASSLQRDPALEQFF

clone_size: few
j_call: TRBJ2-3
d_call: TRBD2
v_call: TRBV4-1
cdr3_nt: TGCGCCAGCAGCCAAGTTTTGACTAGCCAAGAATCCACAGATACGCAGTATTTT
cdr3_aa: CASSQVLTSQESTDTQYF

clone_size: many
j_call: TRBJ2-1
d_call: .
v_call: TRBV7-2
cdr3_nt: TGTGCCAGCAGCGGTGCGGGGCCTTACAATGAGCAGTTCTTC
cdr3_aa: CASSGAGPYNEQFF

clone_size: .
j_call: TRBJ1-1
d_call: .
v_call: TRBV6-5
cdr3_nt: TGTGCCAGCAGTGACGCTTTCTTT
cdr3_aa: CASSDAFF

clone_size: .
j_call: TRBJ2-4
d_call: .
v_call: TRBV19
cdr3_nt: TGTGCCACCGCCCCTGAGGGGGGAGCTTACGGGCTAGCCAAAAACATTCAGTACTTC
cdr3_aa: CATAPEGGAYGLAKNIQYF

clone_size: .
j_call: TRBJ2-1
d_call: TRBD2
v_call: TRBV7-9
cdr3_nt: TGTGCCAGCACCCAAGCGGGGGCCTACAATGAGCAGTTCTTC
cdr3_aa: CASTQAGAYNEQFF

clone_size: .
j_call: TRBJ2-6
d_call: .
v_call: TRBV9
cdr3_nt: TGTGCCAGCAGCTCCTCTAGGGACAAAGAAAGCTCTGGGGCCAACGTCCTGACTTTC
cdr3_aa: CASSSSRDKESSGANVLTF

clone_size: .
j_call: TRBJ1-2
d_call: .
v_call: TRBV6-1
cdr3_nt: TGTGCCAGCAGTGAAGGGTTAGGGATCTATGGCTACACCTTC
cdr3_aa: CASSEGLGIYGYTF

clone_size: .
j_call: TRBJ1-6
d_call: .
v_call: TRBV4-1
cdr3_nt: TGCGCCAGCAGCCAAGATACCGGGGGAGTGAGTTCACCCCTCCACTTT
cdr3_aa: CASSQDTGGVSSPLHF

clone_size: few
j_call: TRBJ2-1
d_call: TRBD1
v_call: TRBV19
cdr3_nt: TGTGCCAGTAGCTCCCGGGACAGGGGGCGTAATGAGCAGTTCTTC
cdr3_aa: CASSSRDRGRNEQFF

clone_size: few
j_call: TRBJ1-5
d_call: .
v_call: TRBV19
cdr3_nt: TGTGCCAGTAGTATAGTTGACAGGAGCAATCAGCCCCAGCATTTT
cdr3_aa: CASSIVDRSNQPQHF

clone_size: once
j_call: TRBJ1-2
d_call: TRBD1
v_call: TRBV6-5
cdr3_nt: TGTGCCAGCAGACAAGGGACAGACTATGGCTACACCTTC
cdr3_aa: CASRQGTDYGYTF

clone_size: .
j_call: TRBJ2-7
d_call: .
v_call: TRBV7-9
cdr3_nt: TGTGCCAGCAGCTTAGCTCAGGGGGGTTCCTACGAGCAGTACTTC
cdr3_aa: CASSLAQGGSYEQYF

clone_size: .
j_call: TRBJ1-2
d_call: .
v_call: TRBV29-1
cdr3_nt: TGCAGCGTCATCAGGGCGGTGGGTTATGGCTACACCTTC
cdr3_aa: CSVIRAVGYGYTF

clone_size: .
j_call: TRBJ2-2
d_call: .
v_call: TRBV7-9
cdr3_nt: TGTGCCAACCGCTCTCCCGGGGAGCTGTTTTTT
cdr3_aa: CANRSPGELFF

clone_size: .
j_call: TRBJ2-3
d_call: .
v_call: TRBV5-1
cdr3_nt: TGCGCCAGCAGCTTCCCGAAAAGCACAGATACGCAGTATTTT
cdr3_aa: CASSFPKSTDTQYF

clone_size: .
j_call: TRBJ1-1
d_call: TRBD1
v_call: TRBV5-1
cdr3_nt: TGCGCCAGCAGCTTAGGGGACAGGGGAGCCGACACTGAAGCTTTCTTT
cdr3_aa: CASSLGDRGADTEAFF

clone_size: .
j_call: TRBJ2-4
d_call: TRBD1
v_call: TRBV14
cdr3_nt: TGTGCCAGCAGCCAGGACAGGGGAAACATTCAGTACTTC
cdr3_aa: CASSQDRGNIQYF